This T cell receptor beta chain was obtained from a study of blood T cells in healthy people across ages (dated by TCRdb to the mid-2010s). The study in broad terms: In model experiments, template switching captured roughly one uniquely barcoded TCR beta cDNA molecule for every two T cells. Four age groups were formed from the donors: young (average approximately 15 years), middle-aged (around 41), aged (over 55) and long-lived (roughly 81). To avoid experimental bias, donors of different ages were spread randomly across the sequencing lanes. Using deep sequencing normalized with unique cDNA molecular identifiers, the study measured how TCR beta repertoire diversity changes with age. For two donors (one aged 18 to 29 and one aged 80 or older), the study analyzed two additional independent replicas of 1 million unique cDNA reads from the same blood draw.

Donors were a few dozen systemically healthy Caucasian individuals from Russia aged about 6 to 100 years. About 9.6 milliliters of peripheral blood were collected from each donor into EDTA-treated Vacutainer tubes. PBMCs were isolated by Ficoll-Paque density-gradient centrifugation, with at least 6 million obtained per sample. Total RNA was extracted from PBMCs with Trizol reagent, with at least 6 micrograms obtained per sample. The percentages of naive CD45RAhigh/CD27high T cells were determined by flow cytometry on a PBMC aliquot from every donor. The CDR3 contains 14 residues, cysteine and phenylalanine counted. Just CDR3 DNA is preserved here, 42 bases in frame from base 1. V is cut by 6 bases and J by 2 bases, and the space between the germline ends is 10 bases. CDR1 is given as MGHDK and CDR2 as SYGVNS, both from the germline V gene. Libraries were made using 5' RACE. Sequencing was performed on an Illumina HiSeq 2500. A second PCR of roughly 7 to 11 cycles was performed with a sample-barcoded 5' primer and a J-beta primer mix. Each TCR beta cDNA molecule received a unique molecular identifier from a template-switch 5' adaptor carrying 12 random nucleotides. Each sample yielded at least 3 million CDR3-containing paired-end reads. First-strand cDNA synthesis was performed from all RNA using the Mint cDNA synthesis kit, with priming by a TRBC-specific oligonucleotide. After uracil-DNA glycosylase treatment, a first 18-cycle PCR used universal primers M1SS and BC2_uni_R on all cDNA. The source study handled its data this way. For normalization, 1 million high-quality reads were randomly selected from each sample, with every read carrying a distinct molecular identifier. Reads sharing molecular identifiers were discarded rather than binned into consensus sequences. MiTCR, run with a Q25 quality threshold and the strictest error-elimination algorithm, handled CDR3 identification, clonotype clustering and error correction. A nonparametric unseen species model with Euler transformation was used to estimate a lower bound on total TCR beta diversity. TCRdb reprocessed the public reads (quality trimming at Q25 with fastp, clone calling with MiXCR) and kept in-frame beta chains. Rows matching on CDR3 protein sequence are summarized as one entry with the most common DNA and genes. The V and J calls follow TCRdb's processing rather than the paper's. This sample comprises about 970,000 distinct CDR3 sequences, 45% to 60% of them detected only once. 20% to 25% of the sample belongs to the ten largest clones.

Results the study describes overall, beyond this receptor: As age increased, observed TCR beta diversity per million T cells dropped in a roughly linear way, and a significant reduction was already evident by age around 41. Donor CMV infection status was unknown, potentially confounding age-related changes in expanded clonotypes. Conclusive comparison of naive and antigen-experienced compartments was prevented by the profiling of bulk unsorted PBMCs. Compared with the aged group, the long-lived group had more naive CD4+ T cells, fewer expanded clones and increased TCR diversity, suggesting age selection. Total diversity estimates from one million sequenced T cells were considered lower bounds and underestimates. Observed TCR beta diversity correlated strongly with the percentage of naive T cells measured by flow cytometry.

Only a few counts were recorded for this clonotype. There is no known antigen for this receptor. No per-base quality is available; no much larger clone lies one base away. Recombination connected TRBV25-1 to TRBJ1-4, with the identity of the D gene unclear. The sequenced material came from blood. This sequence was found in a woman in her sixties in good health. The nucleotide sequence reads as follows: TGTGCCAGCAGCAGATCATTGACTAATGAAAAACTGTTTTTT. Its protein product is CASSRSLTNEKLFF.